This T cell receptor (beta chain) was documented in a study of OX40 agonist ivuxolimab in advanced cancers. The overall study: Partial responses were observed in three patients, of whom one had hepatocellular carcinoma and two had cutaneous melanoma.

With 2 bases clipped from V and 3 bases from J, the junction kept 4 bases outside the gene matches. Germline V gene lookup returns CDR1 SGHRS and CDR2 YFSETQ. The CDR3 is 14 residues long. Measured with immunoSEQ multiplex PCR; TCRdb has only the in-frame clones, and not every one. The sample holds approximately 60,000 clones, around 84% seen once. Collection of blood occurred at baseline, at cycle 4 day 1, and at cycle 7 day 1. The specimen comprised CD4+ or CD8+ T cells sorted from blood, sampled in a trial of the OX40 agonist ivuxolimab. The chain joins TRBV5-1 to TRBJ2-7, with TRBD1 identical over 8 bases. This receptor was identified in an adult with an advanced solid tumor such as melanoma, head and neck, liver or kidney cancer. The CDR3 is CASSFRDRNYEQYF. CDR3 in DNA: TGCGCCAGCAGCTTCCGGGACAGGAACTACGAGCAGTACTTC.